These T cell receptor beta chains were read from a single sample in a study of blood T cell repertoires in COVID-19. Assay used: immunoSEQ multiplex PCR; TCRdb lists only in-frame clones, some missing. The sample includes some 50,000 clones, 85% to 90% of them seen just once. Source material: peripheral blood. The receptor set was obtained from a man aged 50-60 years with acute or convalescent COVID-19. The conserved cysteine and the conserved F or W are not part of the CDR3 here. Fields, in order: D gene, V gene, J gene, CDR3 protein. The D gene is left open where the match is weak.

d_call: .
v_call: TRBV14
j_call: TRBJ1-1
cdr3_aa: ASSQQGYMNTEAF

d_call: .
v_call: TRBV10-2
j_call: TRBJ1-4
cdr3_aa: ASKDHPGATNEKLF

d_call: TRBD1
v_call: TRBV28
j_call: TRBJ2-1
cdr3_aa: ASSFRDSYNEQF

d_call: TRBD2
v_call: TRBV27
j_call: TRBJ2-1
cdr3_aa: ASRILAGGHNEQF

d_call: TRBD1
v_call: TRBV24-1
j_call: TRBJ1-2
cdr3_aa: ATSSTGTALKGYT

d_call: TRBD1
v_call: TRBV25-1
j_call: TRBJ2-5
cdr3_aa: ASSEDRVRRAQETQY

d_call: .
v_call: TRBV3-1/TRBV3-2
j_call: TRBJ2-2
cdr3_aa: ASSQLAGELF

d_call: TRBD2
v_call: TRBV7-9
j_call: TRBJ2-2
cdr3_aa: ASSALLAVNTGELF

d_call: .
v_call: TRBV5-1
j_call: TRBJ2-1
cdr3_aa: ASDGGAEENNEQF

d_call: .
v_call: TRBV10-2
j_call: TRBJ1-1
cdr3_aa: ASQHGLNTEAF

d_call: .
v_call: TRBV7-6
j_call: TRBJ2-1
cdr3_aa: ASSLAPPAGYVYNEQF

d_call: TRBD1
v_call: TRBV10-1
j_call: TRBJ2-7
cdr3_aa: ASSEGTGGVYEQY

d_call: TRBD2
v_call: TRBV18
j_call: TRBJ2-3
cdr3_aa: ASSPPGGYTQY

d_call: TRBD1
v_call: TRBV15
j_call: TRBJ1-4
cdr3_aa: ATSDRATNEKLF

d_call: .
v_call: TRBV5-1
j_call: TRBJ2-1
cdr3_aa: ASSLGLARGVYNEQF

d_call: .
v_call: TRBV19
j_call: TRBJ2-3
cdr3_aa: ASNSRSSTDTQY

d_call: TRBD1
v_call: TRBV12-3/TRBV12-4
j_call: TRBJ1-5
cdr3_aa: ASSTGQGGPQH

d_call: .
v_call: TRBV6-2/TRBV6-3
j_call: TRBJ1-3
cdr3_aa: ASSPIAHARVSGNTIY

d_call: .
v_call: TRBV25-1
j_call: TRBJ1-6
cdr3_aa: ASSDYGGNSPLH

d_call: .
v_call: TRBV7-9
j_call: TRBJ2-7
cdr3_aa: ASSLDTYEQY

d_call: TRBD2
v_call: TRBV7-3
j_call: TRBJ2-1
cdr3_aa: ASRGGGAIEQF

d_call: .
v_call: TRBV27
j_call: TRBJ1-2
cdr3_aa: ASSPGTRLNYGYT

d_call: .
v_call: TRBV9
j_call: TRBJ1-1
cdr3_aa: ASSAVGGSTF

d_call: .
v_call: TRBV10-3
j_call: TRBJ1-2
cdr3_aa: ATRGYWGASYGYT

d_call: TRBD2
v_call: TRBV5-8
j_call: TRBJ2-7
cdr3_aa: ASSLARTSGGLHEQY

d_call: TRBD2
v_call: TRBV9
j_call: TRBJ2-3
cdr3_aa: ASSPSGLREDTQY

d_call: TRBD2
v_call: TRBV6-1
j_call: TRBJ2-1
cdr3_aa: ASRERGTSGTYNEQF

d_call: TRBD2
v_call: TRBV14
j_call: TRBJ2-1
cdr3_aa: ASSRTSGYNEQF

d_call: TRBD1
v_call: TRBV4-2
j_call: TRBJ2-7
cdr3_aa: ASSQEWRTGPSYEQY

d_call: TRBD1
v_call: TRBV15
j_call: TRBJ1-1
cdr3_aa: ATRAEGQRSTEAF

d_call: .
v_call: TRBV19
j_call: TRBJ1-5
cdr3_aa: ASSIFGGDQPQH

d_call: .
v_call: TRBV4-2
j_call: TRBJ2-3
cdr3_aa: ASSHSPDLGAVPGGEQY

d_call: TRBD1
v_call: TRBV19
j_call: TRBJ2-7
cdr3_aa: ASSGRTRGTGGPGEQY

d_call: TRBD2
v_call: TRBV2
j_call: TRBJ2-2
cdr3_aa: ASTLAANTGELF

d_call: TRBD1
v_call: TRBV12-3/TRBV12-4
j_call: TRBJ2-5
cdr3_aa: ASSLDRAQY

d_call: .
v_call: TRBV28
j_call: TRBJ2-7
cdr3_aa: ASRRLSGATPYEQY

d_call: TRBD2
v_call: TRBV7-3
j_call: TRBJ2-1
cdr3_aa: ASSSGGAWNEQF

d_call: TRBD1
v_call: TRBV5-6
j_call: TRBJ2-7
cdr3_aa: ASSRRDRGQY

d_call: .
v_call: TRBV7-5
j_call: TRBJ2-7
cdr3_aa: ARSYLQGRYEQY

d_call: TRBD1
v_call: TRBV28
j_call: TRBJ1-5
cdr3_aa: ASRGQTRRPQH

d_call: .
v_call: TRBV28
j_call: TRBJ1-6
cdr3_aa: ASLSPVSPLH

d_call: .
v_call: TRBV24-1
j_call: TRBJ2-7
cdr3_aa: ATSDFNEQY

d_call: TRBD1
v_call: TRBV27
j_call: TRBJ2-1
cdr3_aa: ASSSAGGLRGSAYNEQF

d_call: .
v_call: TRBV28
j_call: TRBJ2-1
cdr3_aa: ASSLNGGGYHEQF

d_call: TRBD2
v_call: TRBV10-3
j_call: TRBJ2-5
cdr3_aa: AISGTSGQETQY

d_call: TRBD2
v_call: TRBV11-3
j_call: TRBJ2-2
cdr3_aa: ASKSSSGGELF

d_call: .
v_call: TRBV30
j_call: TRBJ1-2
cdr3_aa: AWSAGGYGYT

d_call: TRBD1
v_call: TRBV11-3
j_call: TRBJ1-1
cdr3_aa: ASSYGTDTEAF

d_call: TRBD2
v_call: TRBV4-1
j_call: TRBJ2-7
cdr3_aa: ASSQGLAGSYEQY

d_call: TRBD1
v_call: TRBV6-5
j_call: TRBJ2-7
cdr3_aa: ASSLTGASSYEQY

d_call: TRBD2
v_call: TRBV5-1
j_call: TRBJ2-1
cdr3_aa: ASSFGGGVSNEQF

d_call: TRBD2
v_call: TRBV20-1
j_call: TRBJ2-2
cdr3_aa: SASPTSGVTGELF

d_call: .
v_call: TRBV7-9
j_call: TRBJ1-4
cdr3_aa: ASSFPLEKLF